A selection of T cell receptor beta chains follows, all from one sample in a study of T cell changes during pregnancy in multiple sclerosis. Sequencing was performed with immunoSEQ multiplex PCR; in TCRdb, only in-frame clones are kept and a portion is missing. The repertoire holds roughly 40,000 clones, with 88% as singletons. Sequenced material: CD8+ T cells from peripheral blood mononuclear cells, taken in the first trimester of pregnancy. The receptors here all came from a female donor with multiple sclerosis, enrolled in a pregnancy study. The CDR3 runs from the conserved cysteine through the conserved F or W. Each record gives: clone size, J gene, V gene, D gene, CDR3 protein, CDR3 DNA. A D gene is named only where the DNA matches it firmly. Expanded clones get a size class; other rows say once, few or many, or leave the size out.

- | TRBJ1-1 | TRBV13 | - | CASSSRGAAEAFF | TGTGCCAGCAGCTCCAGGGGTGCGGCTGAAGCTTTCTTT
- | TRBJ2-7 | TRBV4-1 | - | CASSLRPLRESYEQYF | TGCGCCAGCAGCCTAAGACCTCTCCGGGAGTCCTACGAGCAGTACTTC
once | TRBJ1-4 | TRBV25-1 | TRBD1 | CASSVGQGREKLFF | TGTGCCAGCAGTGTGGGACAGGGGAGGGAAAAACTGTTTTTT
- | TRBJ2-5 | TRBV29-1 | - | CSATGIQETQYF | TGCAGCGCGACAGGAATCCAAGAGACCCAGTACTTC
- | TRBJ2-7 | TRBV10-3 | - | CAIRGATNAYEQYF | TGTGCCATCAGGGGAGCGACAAATGCCTACGAGCAGTACTTC
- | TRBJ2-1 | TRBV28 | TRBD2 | CASTTWEGVRGNIGTTHYNEQFF | TGTGCCAGCACCACCTGGGAGGGTGTGAGGGGAAATATCGGGACTACCCACTACAATGAGCAGTTCTTC
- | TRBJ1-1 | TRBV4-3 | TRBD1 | CASRQGREAFF | TGCGCCAGCCGACAGGGGCGTGAAGCTTTCTTT
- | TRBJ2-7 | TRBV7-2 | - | CASSAGDWPNEQYF | TGTGCCAGCAGCGCCGGAGATTGGCCAAACGAGCAGTACTTC
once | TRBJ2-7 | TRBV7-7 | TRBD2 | CASSLSGGSDEQYF | TGTGCCAGCAGCTTATCGGGGGGGAGCGACGAGCAGTACTTC
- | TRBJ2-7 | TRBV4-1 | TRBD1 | CASSHGQGAGEQYF | TGCGCCAGCAGCCATGGACAGGGTGCGGGCGAGCAGTACTTC
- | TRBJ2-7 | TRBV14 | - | CASSQGGRSTYEQYF | TGTGCCAGCAGCCAAGGCGGGCGGTCAACCTACGAGCAGTACTTC
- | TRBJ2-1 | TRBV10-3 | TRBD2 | CAISESSGVAYNEQFF | TGTGCCATCAGTGAGTCTAGCGGGGTGGCCTACAATGAGCAGTTCTTC
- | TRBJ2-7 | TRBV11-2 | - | CASSLEGGTHEQYF | TGTGCCAGCAGCTTAGAGGGGGGAACCCACGAGCAGTACTTC
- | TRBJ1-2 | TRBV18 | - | CASSPPEGFGGYTF | TGTGCCAGCTCACCACCTGAGGGTTTTGGAGGCTACACCTTC
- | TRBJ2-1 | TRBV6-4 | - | CASSPTPENEQFF | TGTGCCAGCAGCCCCACTCCGGAGAATGAGCAGTTCTTC
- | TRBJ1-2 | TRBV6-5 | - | CASSYSSVPNYGYTF | TGTGCCAGCAGTTACTCGTCCGTTCCTAACTATGGCTACACCTTC
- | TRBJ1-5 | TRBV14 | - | CASSQGGQPQHF | TGTGCCAGCAGCCAAGGGGGCCAGCCCCAGCATTTT
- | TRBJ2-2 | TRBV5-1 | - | CASSLEEAATGELFF | TGCGCCAGCAGCTTGGAGGAAGCAGCGACCGGGGAGCTGTTTTTT
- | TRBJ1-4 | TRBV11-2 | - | CASSLWGGNEKLFF | TGTGCCAGCAGCTTATGGGGGGGAAATGAAAAACTGTTTTTT
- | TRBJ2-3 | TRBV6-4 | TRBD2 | CASSDLAGERTDTQYF | TGTGCCAGCAGTGACCTAGCGGGAGAACGAACAGATACGCAGTATTTT
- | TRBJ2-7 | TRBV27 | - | CASGRDTTSEQYF | TGTGCCAGCGGCCGGGACACCACAAGCGAGCAGTACTTC
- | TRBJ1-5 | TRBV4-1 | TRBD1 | CASSQGQGGPYSNQPQHF | TGCGCCAGCAGCCAGGGACAGGGAGGGCCCTATAGCAATCAGCCCCAGCATTTT
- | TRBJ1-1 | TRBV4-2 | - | CASSLRNTEAFF | TGTGCCAGCAGCCTCAGGAACACTGAAGCTTTCTTT
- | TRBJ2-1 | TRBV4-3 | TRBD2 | CASSQESSSGGASEQFF | TGCGCCAGCAGCCAAGAGTCGTCCAGCGGGGGGGCCAGTGAGCAGTTCTTC
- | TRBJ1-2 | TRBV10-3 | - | CAIGQKNYGYTF | TGTGCCATCGGACAGAAGAACTATGGCTACACCTTC
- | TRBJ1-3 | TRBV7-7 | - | CASSLSGKGNTIYF | TGTGCTAGCAGCTTATCAGGGAAAGGAAACACCATATATTTT
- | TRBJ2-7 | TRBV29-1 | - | CSVITSYEQYF | TGCAGCGTAATAACTTCCTACGAGCAGTACTTC
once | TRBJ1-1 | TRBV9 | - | CASSVGGGTNTEAFF | TGTGCCAGCAGCGTAGGGGGGGGGACGAACACTGAAGCTTTCTTT
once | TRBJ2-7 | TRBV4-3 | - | CASSQVRRGGDSYEQYF | TGCGCCAGCAGCCAAGTTAGGAGAGGGGGGGATTCCTACGAGCAGTACTTC
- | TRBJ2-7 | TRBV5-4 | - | CASSPDREVQYF | TGTGCCAGCAGCCCCGACAGGGAGGTGCAGTACTTC
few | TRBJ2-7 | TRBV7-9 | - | CASSLVGGPEQYF | TGTGCCAGCAGCTTAGTTGGGGGCCCCGAGCAGTACTTC
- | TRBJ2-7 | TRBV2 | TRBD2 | CASSPSGGAIEQYF | TGTGCCAGCAGTCCTAGCGGGGGGGCGATCGAGCAGTACTTC
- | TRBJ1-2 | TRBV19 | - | CASGPGPYGYTF | TGTGCCAGTGGCCCAGGTCCCTATGGCTACACCTTC
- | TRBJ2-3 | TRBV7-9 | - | CASSPLVGVSTDTQYF | TGTGCCAGCAGCCCGCTTGTAGGGGTTTCCACAGATACGCAGTATTTT
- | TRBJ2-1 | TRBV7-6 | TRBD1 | CASSARGQGDNEQFF | TGTGCCAGCAGCGCCAGGGGACAGGGGGACAATGAGCAGTTCTTC
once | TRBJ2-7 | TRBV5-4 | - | CASSLGVVSYEQYF | TGTGCCAGCAGCTTGGGTGTCGTTTCCTACGAGCAGTACTTC
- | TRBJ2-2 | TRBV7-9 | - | CASMERGSTGELFF | TGTGCCAGCATGGAACGGGGGAGCACCGGGGAGCTGTTTTTT
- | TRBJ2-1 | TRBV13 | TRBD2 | CASSLGPASGNSYNEQFF | TGTGCCAGCAGCTTAGGCCCGGCTAGCGGAAACTCCTACAATGAGCAGTTCTTC
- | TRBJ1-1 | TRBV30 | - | CAWSVSVNTEAFF | TGTGCCTGGAGTGTTTCCGTGAACACTGAAGCTTTCTTT
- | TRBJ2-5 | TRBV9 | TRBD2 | CASSERGKQETQYF | TGTGCCAGCAGCGAGCGGGGGAAACAAGAGACCCAGTACTTC
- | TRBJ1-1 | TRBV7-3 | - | CASSAQGSNTEAFF | TGTGCCAGCAGCGCCCAGGGTTCGAACACTGAAGCTTTCTTT
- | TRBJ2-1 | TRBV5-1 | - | CASSLVARGSYNEQFF | TGCGCCAGCAGCTTAGTGGCTAGAGGTTCCTACAATGAGCAGTTCTTC
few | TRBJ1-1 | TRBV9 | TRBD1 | CASSGTRGDTEAFF | TGTGCCAGCAGCGGTACCAGGGGGGACACTGAAGCTTTCTTT
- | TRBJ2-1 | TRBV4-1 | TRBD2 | CASSQDGLAGGPYNEQFF | TGCGCCAGCAGCCAAGATGGACTAGCGGGGGGTCCCTACAATGAGCAGTTCTTC
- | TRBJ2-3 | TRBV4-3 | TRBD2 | CASSQLAGGVPDTQYF | TGCGCCAGCAGCCAATTAGCGGGCGGGGTCCCAGATACGCAGTATTTT